Given below is one T cell receptor beta chain in context. CDR1 and CDR2 from the germline V gene are LNHDA and SQIVND (reference sequence). This CDR3 is built from 14 residues. Trimming removed 5 bases from V and 0 bases from J, with 8 bases in between. Seattle patients were enrolled during active infection and followed longitudinally. The method was immunoSEQ multiplex PCR; TCRdb's version includes in-frame clones alone and lacks a portion of them. The profile shows approximately 99,000 clones, 80% to 90% of them singletons. The data derive from a study of blood T cell repertoires in COVID-19. For the study at large: Samples of COVID-19 (acute and convalescent) were obtained from the United States, Italy and Spain. PBMCs, B-cell-depleted T cells, or T cells were the source of the cDNA or gDNA that made up the material.

The chain employs TRBV19 and TRBJ2-1; a possible D gene is TRBD1 (5 bases). The sequenced material came from peripheral blood. This sequence originates from a man in his forties or fifties with COVID-19, enrolled during active disease. For the CDR3, the DNA is TGTGCCAGTAGTGACAGCTACTCCTACAATGAGCAGTTCTTC. Encoded protein: CASSDSYSYNEQFF.